This TCR beta chain was found in a study of T cell repertoires in cytomegalovirus infection. On the study more broadly: Matching HLA type and CMV infection were both indicated by public TCR beta signatures.

TCRdb analysed the reads with MiXCR anew, one entry per CDR3 protein. The repertoire holds approximately 500,000 distinct CDR3 sequences, with roughly a third as singletons. Deletions cut 7 bases from V and 1 base from J, with 10 bases between. This CDR3 spans 13 amino acids. Germline V gene lookup returns CDR1 SNHLY and CDR2 FYNNEI. Of note for this clonotype: Its antigen is not known.

The TCR comes from a human donor in good health (CMV status not recorded). Some clones in this sample may be carry-over from other donors' samples. The rearrangement links TRBV2 to TRBJ1-1; the D is unclear. This specimen consisted of cultured PBMCs, obtained from culture after CMV antigen stimulation. CDR3 amino acids: CASKKERNTEAFF. In DNA, the CDR3 is TGTGCCAGCAAAAAGGAGAGGAACACTGAAGCTTTCTTT.